Detailed here is one T cell receptor (beta chain). CDR1 is MDHEN and CDR2 is SYDVKM in the germline V gene. Trimming took 5 bases from V and 6 from J, leaving 19 bases between them. This CDR3 has 16 residues. This sample stems from a study of blood T cell repertoires in COVID-19. Here immunoSEQ multiplex PCR was the method, and the copy in TCRdb shows in-frame clones only, minus some. Counted here are around 300,000 clones, around 86% occurring once; the ten biggest clones make up 1%. This clonotype originated in a man aged 50 to 60 with active or convalescent COVID-19. The sequencing input was peripheral blood. The rearrangement joins TRBV28 to TRBJ1-4; tentative D call: TRBD1 (6 bases). CDR3 DNA: TGTGCCAGCAGTCCCCCTGGGGGCGCATGGGATGAAAAACTGTTTTTT. Translation gives CASSPPGGAWDEKLFF.